This is a list of T cell receptor beta chains from one sample in a study of lymphopenia after photon versus proton radiotherapy. Assay used: immunoSEQ multiplex PCR; TCRdb lists only in-frame clones, some missing. The table shows fewer than 70,000 clones, with about nine tenths occurring only once. The sequencing used peripheral blood, collected from a patient treated with proton-based radiotherapy. The receptors were sampled from an elderly man with esophageal cancer. Both conserved end residues are trimmed from each CDR3. Fields, in order: CDR3 protein, V gene.

CDR3aa: ASSLDPARRNQPQH
v_gene: TRBV11-2

CDR3aa: ASSQGEGGVAYGYT
v_gene: TRBV23-1

CDR3aa: SSVEIYEQF
v_gene: TRBV29-1

CDR3aa: ASTRRGASNQPQH
v_gene: TRBV6-1

CDR3aa: ATISGIFGNTIY
v_gene: TRBV10-3

CDR3aa: ASSVEGSQH
v_gene: TRBV2

CDR3aa: ASSESQGAGETQY
v_gene: TRBV10-1

CDR3aa: ASTPSGGVYEQY
v_gene: TRBV6-6

CDR3aa: ASSSQVSTDTQY
v_gene: TRBV7-9

CDR3aa: ASSLTYEQY
v_gene: TRBV7-2

CDR3aa: ASSLSPAEWTEAF
v_gene: TRBV7-2

CDR3aa: AISETHVRVSTIY
v_gene: TRBV10-3

CDR3aa: ASSQPGLQGGRPYEQY
v_gene: TRBV18

CDR3aa: ASSQGLAGAYEQY
v_gene: TRBV4-2

CDR3aa: ASSPTLRGGYT
v_gene: TRBV6-5

CDR3aa: ASSFETGSPQY
v_gene: TRBV7-6

CDR3aa: ASSPDRDTNEKLF
v_gene: TRBV18

CDR3aa: ASSQVPHKDRREQF
v_gene: TRBV4-1

CDR3aa: ASSPGTGEAGELF
v_gene: TRBV7-9

CDR3aa: ASSQVVGEKLF
v_gene: TRBV4-3

CDR3aa: ASSKTGPGETQY
v_gene: TRBV7-9

CDR3aa: ASSFGGALNTEAF
v_gene: TRBV5-1

CDR3aa: ASSPALTENNEQF
v_gene: TRBV7-2

CDR3aa: ASSGLNTEAF
v_gene: TRBV18

CDR3aa: ASSENAPEAF
v_gene: TRBV2

CDR3aa: AIRASGDRGDNSPLH
v_gene: TRBV10-3

CDR3aa: ASGFTDTQY
v_gene: TRBV12-5

CDR3aa: AWKTVSNTEAF
v_gene: TRBV30

CDR3aa: ASSRSSSGGYQETQY
v_gene: TRBV4-2

CDR3aa: ASSQDLRGATNEKLF
v_gene: TRBV4-3

CDR3aa: ASSPRQGSLLMVNTEAF
v_gene: TRBV27

CDR3aa: ASRPSGMGYNEQF
v_gene: TRBV6-6

CDR3aa: ASSRDSQWEQY
v_gene: TRBV6-1

CDR3aa: SVVDRVGQPQH
v_gene: TRBV29-1

CDR3aa: ASSRDRPMNTEAF
v_gene: TRBV18

CDR3aa: ASSQTGVMNTEAF
v_gene: TRBV18

CDR3aa: ASSGTGVGYEQY
v_gene: TRBV9

CDR3aa: ASSSSGASSYEQY
v_gene: TRBV7-2

CDR3aa: ASSPGNQPQH
v_gene: TRBV18

CDR3aa: ASSLAAGQETQY
v_gene: TRBV5-6

CDR3aa: AWSFRTPVYEQY
v_gene: TRBV30

CDR3aa: AWTPLGQLESKNIQY
v_gene: TRBV30

CDR3aa: ASRTRVAGNTIY
v_gene: TRBV19

CDR3aa: ASSQDMRGWQPQH
v_gene: TRBV4-3

CDR3aa: ASSNVQGAPLEQY
v_gene: TRBV19

CDR3aa: ASSLVRASNTEAF
v_gene: TRBV7-2

CDR3aa: ASSLGVWTGGLSNEQF
v_gene: TRBV7-8

CDR3aa: ASSLAPGQGPDTQY
v_gene: TRBV5-4